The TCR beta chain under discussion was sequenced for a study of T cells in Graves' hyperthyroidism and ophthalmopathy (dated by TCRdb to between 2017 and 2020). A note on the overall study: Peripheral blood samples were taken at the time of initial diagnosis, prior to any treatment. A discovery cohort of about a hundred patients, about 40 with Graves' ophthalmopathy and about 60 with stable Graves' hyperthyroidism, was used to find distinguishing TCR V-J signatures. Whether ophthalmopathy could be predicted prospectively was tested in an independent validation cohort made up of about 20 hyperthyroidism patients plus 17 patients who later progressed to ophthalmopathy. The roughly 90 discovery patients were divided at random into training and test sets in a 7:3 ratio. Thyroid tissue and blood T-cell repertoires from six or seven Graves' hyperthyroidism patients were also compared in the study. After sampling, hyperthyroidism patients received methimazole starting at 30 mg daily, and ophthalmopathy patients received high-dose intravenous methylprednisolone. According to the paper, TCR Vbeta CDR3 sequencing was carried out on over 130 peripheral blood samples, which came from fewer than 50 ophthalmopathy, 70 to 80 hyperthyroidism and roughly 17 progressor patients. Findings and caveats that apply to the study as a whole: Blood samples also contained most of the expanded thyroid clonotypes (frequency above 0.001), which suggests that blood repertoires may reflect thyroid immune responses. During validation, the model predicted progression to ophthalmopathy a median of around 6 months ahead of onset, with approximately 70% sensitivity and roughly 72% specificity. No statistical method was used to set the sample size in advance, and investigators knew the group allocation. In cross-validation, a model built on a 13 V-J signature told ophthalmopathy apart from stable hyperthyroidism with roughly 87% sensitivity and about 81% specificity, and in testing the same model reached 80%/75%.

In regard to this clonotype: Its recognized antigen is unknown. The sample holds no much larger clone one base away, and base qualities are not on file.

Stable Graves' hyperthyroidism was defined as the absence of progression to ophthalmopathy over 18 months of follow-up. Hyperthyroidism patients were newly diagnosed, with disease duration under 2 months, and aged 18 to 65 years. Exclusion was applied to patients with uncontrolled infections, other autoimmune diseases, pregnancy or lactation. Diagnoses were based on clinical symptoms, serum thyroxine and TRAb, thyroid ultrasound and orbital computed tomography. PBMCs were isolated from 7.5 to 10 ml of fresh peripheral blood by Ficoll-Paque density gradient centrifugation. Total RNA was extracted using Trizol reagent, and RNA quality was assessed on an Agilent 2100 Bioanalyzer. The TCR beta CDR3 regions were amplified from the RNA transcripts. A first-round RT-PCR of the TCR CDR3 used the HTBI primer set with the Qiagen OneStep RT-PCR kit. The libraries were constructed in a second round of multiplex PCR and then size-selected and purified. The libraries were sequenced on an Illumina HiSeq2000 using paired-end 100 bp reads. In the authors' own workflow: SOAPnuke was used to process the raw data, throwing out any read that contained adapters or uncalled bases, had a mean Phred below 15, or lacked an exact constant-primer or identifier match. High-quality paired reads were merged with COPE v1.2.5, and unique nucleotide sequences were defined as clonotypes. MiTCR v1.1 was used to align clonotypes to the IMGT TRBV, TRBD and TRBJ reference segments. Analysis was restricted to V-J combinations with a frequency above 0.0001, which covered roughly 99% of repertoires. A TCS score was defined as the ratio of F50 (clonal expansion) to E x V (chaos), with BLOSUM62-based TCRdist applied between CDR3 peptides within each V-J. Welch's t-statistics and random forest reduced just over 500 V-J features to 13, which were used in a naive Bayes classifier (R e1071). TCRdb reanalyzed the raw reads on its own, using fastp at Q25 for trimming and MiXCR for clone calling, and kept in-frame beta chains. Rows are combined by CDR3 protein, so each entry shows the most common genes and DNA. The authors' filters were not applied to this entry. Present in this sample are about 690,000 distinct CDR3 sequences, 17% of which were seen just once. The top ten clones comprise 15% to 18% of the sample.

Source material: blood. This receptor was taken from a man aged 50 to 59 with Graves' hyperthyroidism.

The nucleotide sequence is TGTGCCAGCAGCCAAGCTAGCGTGGGACATGAGCCCCAGCATTTT. The translation is CASSQASVGHEPQHF. The rearranged segments are TRBV14 and TRBJ1-5; the best D guess is TRBD1, with 6 bases matching. In the germline V gene, CDR1 corresponds to SGHDN and CDR2 to FVKESK. A distance of 15 bases separates the germline ends of V and J, which lose 1 base and 8 bases respectively. From its cysteine to its phenylalanine, the CDR3 spans 15 amino acids. Here the CDR3 DNA is all that survives: 45 bases in frame from base 1. The full variable domain, completed from the reference TRBV14 and TRBJ1-5 proteins outside the CDR3, reads EAGVTQFPSHSVIEKGQTVTLRCDPISGHDNLYWYRRVMGKEIKFLLHFVKESKQDESGMPNNRFLAERTGGTYSTLKVQPAELEDSGVYFCASSQASVGHEPQHFGDGTRLSIL.